These 5 T cell receptor beta chains were sequenced from one sample in a study of T cell changes during pregnancy in multiple sclerosis. The table came from immunoSEQ multiplex PCR; TCRdb's copy has only in-frame clones and leaves some out. The repertoire holds about 19,000 clones, with roughly 90% as singletons. The sequencing here drew on CD8+ T cells from peripheral blood mononuclear cells, taken in the third trimester of pregnancy. These receptor sequences come from a female donor in good health, enrolled as a control in a pregnancy study.

The gene calls are TRBV7-8 and TRBJ2-1; perhaps TRBD2 as D (7 bases). The CDR3 covers 12 residues. Trimming took off 5 bases at V and 9 bases at J, with 11 bases between the two ends. Germline V gives CDR1 SGHVS, CDR2 FQNEAQ. The CDR3 is CASSLGGGEQFF. CDR3 nucleotides: TGTGCCAGCAGCCTAGGGGGGGGTGAGCAGTTCTTC.

CDR3 in amino acids: CASSLGPQGTSGNTIYF. In DNA, the CDR3 is TGTGCCAGCAGCTTAGGGCCACAGGGGACCTCTGGAAACACCATATATTTT. The chain employs TRBV11-2 and TRBJ1-3, with 7 bases identical to TRBD1. The germline V gene encodes CDR1 SGHAT and CDR2 FQNNGV. V lost 1 base and J lost 0; bases outside the gene matches: 6. The CDR3 sequence is 17 residues long.

The chain is built from TRBV6-4 and TRBJ1-2; 8 bases are a match to TRBD1. The CDR3 spans 13 residues. Per germline, CDR1 MRHNA and CDR2 SNTAGT. Trimming cost V 8 bases and J 5 bases; bases outside gene matches: 7. CDR3 DNA sequence: TGTGCCAGCTCGACAGGGGATGGGTATGGCTACACCTTC. Translation gives CASSTGDGYGYTF.

The chain uses TRBV4-1 and TRBJ1-5; possible D gene TRBD1, 5 bases. Germline V gene data show CDR1 as MGHRA and CDR2 as YSYEKL. The CDR3 is 13 amino acids. Between the trimmed V and J ends, which lost 0 bases and 11 bases, there was a span of 11 bases. The CDR3 loop is CASSQETATTQHF. Written as DNA, the CDR3 is TGCGCCAGCAGCCAAGAGACAGCCACGACCCAGCATTTT.

The V gene is TRBV6-1, the J gene TRBJ2-7; tentative D call: TRBD2 (6 bases). Deletions cut 6 bases from V and 3 bases from J, with 12 bases between. This CDR3 is built from 13 residues. Germline V gene sequence: CDR1 MNHNS, CDR2 SASEGT. Here the CDR3 reads CASSPGTVYEQYF. The CDR3 region has the DNA TGTGCCAGCAGCCCAGGGACTGTCTACGAGCAGTACTTC.